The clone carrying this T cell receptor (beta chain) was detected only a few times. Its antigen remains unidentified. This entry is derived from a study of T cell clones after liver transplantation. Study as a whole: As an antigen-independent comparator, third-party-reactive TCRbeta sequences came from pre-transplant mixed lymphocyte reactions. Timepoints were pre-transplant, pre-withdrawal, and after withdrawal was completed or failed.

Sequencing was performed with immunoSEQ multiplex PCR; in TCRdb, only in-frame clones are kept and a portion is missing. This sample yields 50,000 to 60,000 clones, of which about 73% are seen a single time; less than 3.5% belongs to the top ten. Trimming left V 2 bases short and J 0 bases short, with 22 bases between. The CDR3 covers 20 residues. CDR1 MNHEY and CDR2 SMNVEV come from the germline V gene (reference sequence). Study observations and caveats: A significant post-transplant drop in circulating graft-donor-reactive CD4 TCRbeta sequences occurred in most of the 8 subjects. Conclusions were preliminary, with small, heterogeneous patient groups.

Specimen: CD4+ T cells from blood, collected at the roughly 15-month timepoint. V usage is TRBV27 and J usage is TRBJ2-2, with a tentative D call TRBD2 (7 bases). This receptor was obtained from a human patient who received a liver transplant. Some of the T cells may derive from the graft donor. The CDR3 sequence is CASSLKALIGGGPNTGELFF. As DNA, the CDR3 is TGTGCCAGCAGTTTAAAGGCTCTAATCGGCGGGGGCCCGAACACCGGGGAGCTGTTTTTT.